The 28 T cell receptor beta chains given below trace back to one sample, sequenced in a study of blood T cell repertoires in COVID-19. Assay used: immunoSEQ multiplex PCR; TCRdb lists only in-frame clones, some missing. The profile shows about 170,000 clones, approximately 84% of them singletons. Specimen: PBMCs or T cells enriched from blood (not recorded which). Source of these receptors: a man aged 45 to 65 who had recovered from COVID-19.

This chain links TRBV6-5 with TRBJ2-7; TRBD1 is a possible D gene (6 bases). Trimming removed 5 bases from V and 5 bases from J, with 16 bases in between. This CDR3 is 14 amino acids long. CDR1 is MNHEY and CDR2 is SVGAGI in the germline V gene. The CDR3 sequence is CASSQKWTEHEQYF. The CDR3 DNA follows: TGTGCCAGCAGTCAGAAGTGGACAGAGCACGAGCAGTACTTC.

The rearrangement links TRBV18 to TRBJ2-4; D unclear. V lost 4 bases and J lost 0, with 10 bases in between. The CDR3 spans 15 residues. Germline V gene data show CDR1 as KGHSH and CDR2 as LQKENI. CDR3 amino acids: CASSLNYVAKNIQYF. The CDR3 nucleotides read TGTGCCAGCTCACTTAACTATGTAGCCAAAAACATTCAGTACTTC. Using reference TRBV18 and TRBJ2-4 for the parts outside the CDR3, the full variable domain is NAGVMQNPRHLVRRRGQEARLRCSPMKGHSHVYWYRQLPEEGLKFMVYLQKENIIDESGMPKERFSAEFPKEGPSILRIQQVVRGDSAAYFCASSLNYVAKNIQYFGAGTRLSVL.

V gene TRBV5-1 combines with J gene TRBJ2-3; 13 bases map to TRBD2. J was trimmed by 4 bases and V by 4 bases; bases with no gene match: 3. Germline V gene sequence: CDR1 SGHRS, CDR2 YFSETQ. This CDR3 spans 15 amino acids. Here the CDR3 DNA reads TGCGCCAGCAGCCCGACTAGCGGGGGGCCAGATACGCAGTATTTT. This gives the protein CASSPTSGGPDTQYF.

This chain connects TRBV3-1 (or the pseudogene TRBV3-2) to TRBJ1-3; no clear D gene. The CDR3 runs 15 residues. V was clipped by 3 bases and J by 0 bases, with 9 bases between them. Germline CDR1 LGHDT, CDR2 YNNKEL (reference sequence). CDR3 region: CASSQEVLSGNTIYF. DNA for the CDR3: TGTGCCAGCAGCCAGGAGGTGCTCTCTGGAAACACCATATATTTT.

The chain couples TRBV2 to TRBJ1-1; a possible D gene is TRBD1 (5 bases). Trimming left V 5 bases short and J 3 bases short, with 13 bases between. The germline V gene encodes CDR1 SNHLY and CDR2 FYNNEI. This CDR3 has 14 amino acids. The CDR3 DNA reads as TGTGCCAGCAGTACTCGGGGGGGATACACTGAAGCTTTCTTT. It translates to CASSTRGGYTEAFF.

The rearrangement links TRBV10-1 to TRBJ2-2; D is unresolved. The CDR3 has 14 residues. Germline CDR1 WNHNN, CDR2 SYGVQD (reference sequence). With 4 bases removed from V and 4 bases from J, the gap between germline ends came to 10 bases. CDR3 residues: CASSGLPGTGELFF. The CDR3 nucleotides read TGCGCCAGCAGTGGATTGCCAGGCACCGGGGAGCTGTTTTTT.

The genes are TRBV5-1 and TRBJ2-6; D remains unclear. Looked up from germline, CDR1 is SGHRS and CDR2 is YFSETQ. The V end was cut by 0 bases, the J end by 0 bases, with 7 bases between. This CDR3 is built from 16 residues. The CDR3 DNA sequence: TGCGCCAGCAGCTTGGGGCAAACCTCTGGGGCCAACGTCCTGACTTTC. Protein: CASSLGQTSGANVLTF.

The chain combines TRBV10-1 with TRBJ1-1, with unresolved D. V lost 6 bases and J 0 bases, leaving 14 bases between the germline ends. Germline lookup yields CDR1 WNHNN and CDR2 SYGVQD (reference sequence). The length of the CDR3 is 15 residues. Written as DNA, the CDR3 is TGCGCCAGCAGCCCGAGACACACCTTGAACACTGAAGCTTTCTTT. Encoded protein: CASSPRHTLNTEAFF.

Remarks on this clone: One end of the junction does not line up with germline, which may come from a read error. V gene TRBV7-2 combines with J gene TRBJ2-3; 12 nucleotides line up with TRBD2. In germline, CDR1 is SGHTA, CDR2 FQGNSA. This CDR3 has 17 amino acids. Here the CDR3 reads CASSYTSGGSPSTRLDF. In DNA, the CDR3 is TGTGCCAGCAGCTATACTAGCGGGGGGTCGCCATCTACCCGACTAGATTTT.

The chain joins TRBV18 to TRBJ2-7; 7 nucleotides align to TRBD1. This CDR3 has 13 residues. V lost 3 bases to trimming and J lost 3 bases; unmatched junction nucleotides: 2. Looked up from germline, CDR1 is KGHSH and CDR2 is LQKENI. CDR3 amino acids: CASSPRDSYEQYF. For the CDR3, the DNA is TGTGCCAGCTCACCTAGGGACAGCTACGAGCAGTACTTC.

The rearrangement links TRBV3-1 (or the pseudogene TRBV3-2) to TRBJ1-1; no clear D. The CDR3 loop spans 13 amino acids. The germline gives CDR1 LGHDT, CDR2 YNNKEL (reference sequence). Trimming stripped 1 base from V and 1 base from J, with 4 bases between. The CDR3 sequence is CASSQGQNTEAFF. Here the CDR3 DNA reads TGTGCCAGCAGCCAAGGTCAGAACACTGAAGCTTTCTTT.

This chain links TRBV5-1 with TRBJ1-2, with 10 bases lining up with TRBD1. The ends lost 3 bases at V and 6 bases at J; junction bases unmatched: 8. CDR3 size: 15 residues. Germline loops: CDR1 SGHRS, CDR2 YFSETQ. CDR3 nucleotides: TGCGCCAGCAGCTCAAGCGGGACAGGGGTTGATGGCTACACCTTC. It encodes CASSSSGTGVDGYTF. Using reference TRBV5-1 and TRBJ1-2 for the parts outside the CDR3, the full variable domain is KAGVTQTPRYLIKTRGQQVTLSCSPISGHRSVSWYQQTPGQGLQFLFEYFSETQRNKGNFPGRFSGRQFSNSRSEMNVSTLELGDSALYLCASSSSGTGVDGYTFGSGTRLTVV.

The CDR3 reads CASSFSGGPATQYF. The CDR3 nucleotides read TGTGCCAGCAGTTTTTCGGGGGGGCCGGCGACCCAGTACTTC. The chain is built from TRBV28 and TRBJ2-5, with 8 bases matching TRBD2. The CDR3 is made up of 14 amino acids. The germline CDR1 and CDR2 sequences are MDHEN and SYDVKM. The V segment lost 3 bases and the J segment 7 bases; nucleotides outside the gene matches: 7.

J is TRBJ2-5 and V is TRBV28; 9 positions agree with TRBD1. The CDR3 is 16 amino acids. Germline V gene data show CDR1 as MDHEN and CDR2 as SYDVKM. Trimming removed 6 bases from V and 2 bases from J; junction bases left unmatched: 10. The CDR3 DNA reads TGTGCCAGCAGCTCAGCCGGGACAGGGAGTCAAGAGACCCAGTACTTC. Amino acids: CASSSAGTGSQETQYF. Full variable domain (remainder filled in from reference TRBV28 and TRBJ2-5): DVKVTQSSRYLVKRTGEKVFLECVQDMDHENMFWYRQDPGLGLRLIYFSYDVKMKEKGDIPEGYSVSREKKERFSLILESASTNQTSMYLCASSSAGTGSQETQYFGPGTRLLVL.

This clone has only a few counts. The chain has TRBV7-9 and TRBJ2-3, with 8 bases fitting TRBD2. CDR1 and CDR2 from the germline V gene are SEHNR and FQNEAQ (reference sequence). The CDR3 spans 14 residues. Trimming removed 4 bases from V and 4 bases from J; junction bases left unmatched: 4. CDR3 DNA sequence: TGTGCCAGCAGCTCCACTAGCGGCCCAGATACGCAGTATTTT. As protein: CASSSTSGPDTQYF. Complete variable domain (other parts from reference TRBV7-9 and TRBJ2-3): DTGVSQNPRHKITKRGQNVTFRCDPISEHNRLYWYRQTLGQGPEFLTYFQNEAQLEKSRLLSDRFSAERPKGSFSTLEIQRTEQGDSAMYLCASSSTSGPDTQYFGPGTRLTVL.

This chain links TRBV10-1 with TRBJ1-5, with D possibly matching TRBD1 (5 bases). Germline-derived CDR1 and CDR2 are WNHNN and SYGVQD (reference sequence). Trimming left V 2 bases short and J 5 bases short, with 7 bases between. The CDR3 consists of 13 residues. In nucleotides, the CDR3 is TGCGCCAGCAGTGAGAGCAGGGATCAGCCCCAGCATTTT. Its protein product is CASSESRDQPQHF.

About this clone itself: The identical CDR3 is also encoded by other nucleotide sequences in the sample. The CDR3 reads CSARRGEKLFF. CDR3 sequence (DNA): TGCAGTGCTAGAAGAGGGGAAAAACTGTTTTTT. The V and J genes are TRBV20-1 and TRBJ1-4; D remains ambiguous. This CDR3 has 11 amino acids. Germline CDR1 and CDR2: DFQATT and SNEGSKA (reference sequence). V was cut by 2 bases and J by 8 bases, with 6 bases left in between.

The sample holds one count of this clone. V usage is TRBV3-1 (or the pseudogene TRBV3-2) and J usage is TRBJ2-3, with 8 nucleotides matching TRBD2. This CDR3 has 17 residues. In germline, CDR1 is LGHDT, CDR2 YNNKEL (reference sequence). The V and J ends lost 1 base and 3 bases, in that order; junction bases with no gene match: 9. The CDR3 region has the DNA TGTGCCAGCAGCCAAGGAAGGGGAGCGGGGGCGACAGATACGCAGTATTTT. Its protein is CASSQGRGAGATDTQYF.

This clone was seen just once. CDR3 sequence: CASSPFDRSQFF. As DNA, the CDR3 is TGTGCCAGCAGTCCCTTCGACAGGTCGCAGTTCTTC. The chain recombines TRBV25-1 with TRBJ2-1; possible D gene TRBD1, 6 bases. This CDR3 contains 12 residues. Germline V lookup: CDR1 MGHDK, CDR2 SYGVNS. V gave up 5 bases and J gave up 12 bases, with 14 bases separating them. Full variable domain (outside the CDR3, taken from reference TRBV25-1 and TRBJ2-1): EADIYQTPRYLVIGTGKKITLECSQTMGHDKMYWYQQDPGMELHLIHYSYGVNSTEKGDLSSESTVSRIRTEHFPLTLESARPSHTSQYLCASSPFDRSQFFGPGTRLTVL.

This rearrangement joins TRBV6-5 to TRBJ2-3; 7 bases agree with TRBD1. J lost 10 bases, V lost 5 bases, and 15 bases had no gene match. Germline CDR1 and CDR2: MNHEY and SVGAGI. CDR3 length equals 15 residues. In DNA, the CDR3 is TGTGCCAGCAGTCCCGCAAACATCGCGCAGGGGGCGCAGTATTTT. Its protein product is CASSPANIAQGAQYF.

CDR3 DNA: TGCGCCAGCAGCACCCGACTAGCGGGGGAAACAGATACGCAGTATTTT. Its translation: CASSTRLAGETDTQYF. The chain joins TRBV5-1 to TRBJ2-3; 12 bases are shared with TRBD2. Trimming cost V 4 bases and J 3 bases; bases outside gene matches: 6. The V gene's germline CDR1 is SGHRS and CDR2 YFSETQ. The CDR3 length is 16 residues. Together with reference TRBV5-1 and TRBJ2-3, the CDR3 gives the full variable domain: KAGVTQTPRYLIKTRGQQVTLSCSPISGHRSVSWYQQTPGQGLQFLFEYFSETQRNKGNFPGRFSGRQFSNSRSEMNVSTLELGDSALYLCASSTRLAGETDTQYFGPGTRLTVL.

The rearrangement joins TRBV5-1 to TRBJ1-6; 7 nucleotides match TRBD1. Germline lookup yields CDR1 SGHRS and CDR2 YFSETQ. Germline trimming cut 0 bases from V and 9 bases from J; bases unmatched to any gene: 12. This CDR3 is 17 amino acids long. The CDR3 coding sequence is TGCGCCAGCAGCTTGGAGGGTCCTGACAGGGCGGGTTCACCCCTCCACTTT. It translates to CASSLEGPDRAGSPLHF.

The CDR3 sequence is CASFRGRGNEQFF. The CDR3 bases are TGTGCCAGCTTCAGGGGTAGAGGCAATGAGCAGTTCTTC. The J gene is TRBJ2-1, the V gene TRBV28, with D tentatively TRBD1 (6 bases). Germline CDR1 is MDHEN and CDR2 is SYDVKM. The CDR3 is 13 residues long. Trimming removed 8 bases from V and 6 bases from J, with 14 bases in between. Variable domain in full (rest from reference TRBV28 and TRBJ2-1): DVKVTQSSRYLVKRTGEKVFLECVQDMDHENMFWYRQDPGLGLRLIYFSYDVKMKEKGDIPEGYSVSREKKERFSLILESASTNQTSMYLCASFRGRGNEQFFGPGTRLTVL.

This clone has more than one count but fewer than ten. The chain is built from TRBV10-3 and TRBJ2-3; 7 nucleotides align to TRBD1. CDR1 is ENHRY and CDR2 is SYGVKD in the germline V gene. The CDR3 sequence is 15 residues long. The V gene end was trimmed by 5 bases and the J gene end by 1 base; junction bases not matched to a gene: 6. DNA for the CDR3: TGTGCCATCAGTTCCTCCGGGACAGGCACAGATACGCAGTATTTT. This translates into CAISSSGTGTDTQYF.

The genes are TRBV5-4 and TRBJ1-2; 8 bases are a match to TRBD1. The trim removed 6 bases at V and 3 bases at J, leaving 13 bases unmatched. Germline assignment: CDR1 SGHNT and CDR2 YYREEE (reference sequence). The CDR3 consists of 16 residues. The CDR3 nucleotides read TGTGCCAGCACCAACAATCCCCACAGGGGGGACTATGGCTACACCTTC. Amino acids: CASTNNPHRGDYGYTF.

The chain combines TRBV7-6 with TRBJ1-1, with TRBD1 matching over 8 bases. Germline V CDR1 and CDR2: SGHVS, FNYEAQ. The CDR3 runs 15 residues. V was clipped by 4 bases and J by 0 bases; unmatched bases: 4. The CDR3 nucleotides are TGTGCCAGCAGCTCGTCACAGGGGGTGAACACTGAAGCTTTCTTT. It codes for CASSSSQGVNTEAFF.

The chain links TRBV7-9 to TRBJ2-7; 12 bases agree with TRBD1. Germline V lookup: CDR1 SEHNR, CDR2 FQNEAQ (reference sequence). V lost 3 bases to trimming and J lost 11 bases; unmatched junction nucleotides: 5. This CDR3 is built from 13 residues. The CDR3: CASSFLGQGAEYF. CDR3 nucleotide sequence: TGTGCCAGCAGCTTTTTGGGACAGGGGGCCGAGTACTTC.

The table lists this clone with a count of one. The chain uses TRBV24-1 and TRBJ2-5; the D gene is possibly TRBD2 (5 bases). Germline values: CDR1 KGHDR, CDR2 SFDVKD. The CDR3 is made up of 12 amino acids. The V gene lost 10 bases and the J gene lost 7 bases, with 15 bases spanning the gap. As DNA, the CDR3 is TGTGCCACTGGAGGAGAGGTCGGGACCCAGTACTTC. Translating it yields CATGGEVGTQYF.